These T cell receptor beta chains were read from a single sample in a study of human T cells and chemical hapten exposure. TCRdb independently ran MiXCR on the RACE reads; one entry per CDR3 protein. The sample lists 55,000 to 75,000 distinct CDR3 sequences, 6.7% occurring once. Sequencing was performed on whole blood, taken in connection with sensitization to the hapten diphenylcyclopropenone (DPC). Receptors were obtained from a woman aged 30 to 39 with alopecia areata. Some clones in this sample may be carry-over from other donors' samples. Both conserved end residues are part of each CDR3. Each record gives: clone size, J gene, D gene, CDR3 length, V gene, CDR3 protein, CDR3 DNA. A D gene is named only where the DNA matches it firmly. Not every row has a clone size; where given, it reads once, few, many or a size class.

clone_size: many; j_call: TRBJ2-3; d_call: NA; cdr3_length: 15; v_call: TRBV12-3/TRBV12-4; cdr3_aa: CASSLMAGSTDTQYF; cdr3_nt: TGTGCCAGCAGTTTGATGGCTGGTAGCACAGATACGCAGTATTTT
clone_size: many; j_call: TRBJ2-2; d_call: NA; cdr3_length: 17; v_call: TRBV5-1; cdr3_aa: CASSLVFVASSTGELFF; cdr3_nt: TGCGCCAGCAGCTTGGTTTTCGTTGCTAGCTCCACCGGGGAGCTGTTTTTT
clone_size: many; j_call: TRBJ1-3; d_call: NA; cdr3_length: 16; v_call: TRBV7-2; cdr3_aa: CASSLESPGAGNTIYF; cdr3_nt: TGTGCCAGCAGCTTAGAGTCCCCAGGCGCTGGAAACACCATATATTTT
clone_size: many; j_call: TRBJ2-5; d_call: NA; cdr3_length: 14; v_call: TRBV7-9; cdr3_aa: CASSDWTVQETQYF; cdr3_nt: TGTGCCAGCAGCGACTGGACAGTCCAAGAGACCCAGTACTTC
clone_size: NA; j_call: TRBJ1-2; d_call: TRBD1; cdr3_length: 17; v_call: TRBV5-1; cdr3_aa: CASSLPGQAVDNYGDTF; cdr3_nt: TGCGCCAGCAGCTTACCGGGACAGGCGGTCGATAACTATGGCGACACCTTC
clone_size: NA; j_call: TRBJ1-3; d_call: NA; cdr3_length: 16; v_call: TRBV2; cdr3_aa: CASSGEGALYGNTIYF; cdr3_nt: TGTGCCAGCAGTGGAGAAGGGGCGCTGTATGGAAACACCATATATTTT
clone_size: NA; j_call: TRBJ1-2; d_call: NA; cdr3_length: 13; v_call: TRBV3-1; cdr3_aa: CASSQGRSYGYTF; cdr3_nt: TGTGCCAGCAGCCAAGGACGGTCGTATGGCTACACCTTC
clone_size: many; j_call: TRBJ2-3; d_call: NA; cdr3_length: 15; v_call: TRBV7-2; cdr3_aa: CASSWGGGSGDTQYF; cdr3_nt: TGTGCCAGCAGCTGGGGTGGGGGATCCGGGGATACGCAGTATTTT
clone_size: many; j_call: TRBJ2-1; d_call: TRBD1; cdr3_length: 14; v_call: TRBV20-1; cdr3_aa: CSAREWDSPNEQFF; cdr3_nt: TGCAGTGCTAGAGAATGGGACAGTCCCAATGAGCAGTTCTTC
clone_size: NA; j_call: TRBJ1-5; d_call: TRBD1; cdr3_length: 16; v_call: TRBV19; cdr3_aa: CASSITGQGNQWPQHF; cdr3_nt: TGTGCCAGTAGTATAACGGGACAGGGGAACCAATGGCCCCAGCATTTT
clone_size: many; j_call: TRBJ1-5; d_call: TRBD1; cdr3_length: 16; v_call: TRBV6-6; cdr3_aa: CASSLRTGGLEQPQHF; cdr3_nt: TGTGCCAGCAGTCTACGGACAGGGGGGTTAGAACAGCCCCAGCATTTT
clone_size: many; j_call: TRBJ2-5; d_call: NA; cdr3_length: 14; v_call: TRBV18; cdr3_aa: CASSPQDGQETQYF; cdr3_nt: TGTGCCAGCTCACCACAGGACGGGCAAGAGACCCAGTACTTC
clone_size: few; j_call: TRBJ1-1; d_call: TRBD1; cdr3_length: 14; v_call: TRBV12-3/TRBV12-4; cdr3_aa: CASLPDRENTEAFF; cdr3_nt: TGTGCCAGCCTCCCTGACAGGGAGAACACTGAAGCTTTCTTT
clone_size: many; j_call: TRBJ2-3; d_call: NA; cdr3_length: 16; v_call: TRBV12-2; cdr3_aa: CASRSLGLAGRDTQYF; cdr3_nt: TGTGCAAGTCGCTCCCTGGGACTAGCTGGGCGTGATACGCAGTATTTT
clone_size: many; j_call: TRBJ1-1; d_call: TRBD1; cdr3_length: 14; v_call: TRBV30; cdr3_aa: CAWSNRGGNTEAFF; cdr3_nt: TGTGCCTGGTCCAACAGGGGAGGGAACACTGAAGCTTTCTTT
clone_size: NA; j_call: TRBJ1-3; d_call: NA; cdr3_length: 16; v_call: TRBV6-5; cdr3_aa: CASSPSFEGRGNTIYF; cdr3_nt: TGTGCCAGCAGTCCCTCCTTTGAGGGGCGAGGAAACACCATATATTTT
clone_size: many; j_call: TRBJ2-4; d_call: TRBD2; cdr3_length: 17; v_call: TRBV11-2; cdr3_aa: CASSAPAGDLAKNIQYF; cdr3_nt: TGTGCCAGCAGTGCCCCTGCGGGGGATTTGGCCAAAAACATTCAGTACTTC
clone_size: many; j_call: TRBJ1-5; d_call: NA; cdr3_length: 14; v_call: TRBV12-3/TRBV12-4; cdr3_aa: CASSFAGFGQPQHF; cdr3_nt: TGTGCCAGCAGTTTCGCAGGGTTTGGGCAGCCCCAGCATTTT
clone_size: few; j_call: TRBJ2-6; d_call: NA; cdr3_length: 15; v_call: TRBV19; cdr3_aa: CASGGGEAGANVLTF; cdr3_nt: TGTGCCAGTGGTGGGGGCGAGGCTGGGGCCAACGTCCTGACTTTC
clone_size: few; j_call: TRBJ2-2; d_call: NA; cdr3_length: 15; v_call: TRBV5-5; cdr3_aa: CASSLYGQNTGELFF; cdr3_nt: TGTGCCAGCAGCTTGTACGGACAGAACACCGGGGAGCTGTTTTTT
clone_size: NA; j_call: TRBJ2-6; d_call: TRBD1; cdr3_length: 15; v_call: TRBV7-9; cdr3_aa: CASRTGGSGANVLTF; cdr3_nt: TGTGCCAGCAGAACAGGGGGCTCTGGGGCCAACGTCCTGACTTTC
clone_size: many; j_call: TRBJ2-5; d_call: NA; cdr3_length: 16; v_call: TRBV20-1; cdr3_aa: CSARVRDQPYSETQYF; cdr3_nt: TGCAGTGCTAGAGTTCGGGACCAGCCCTATTCGGAGACCCAGTACTTC